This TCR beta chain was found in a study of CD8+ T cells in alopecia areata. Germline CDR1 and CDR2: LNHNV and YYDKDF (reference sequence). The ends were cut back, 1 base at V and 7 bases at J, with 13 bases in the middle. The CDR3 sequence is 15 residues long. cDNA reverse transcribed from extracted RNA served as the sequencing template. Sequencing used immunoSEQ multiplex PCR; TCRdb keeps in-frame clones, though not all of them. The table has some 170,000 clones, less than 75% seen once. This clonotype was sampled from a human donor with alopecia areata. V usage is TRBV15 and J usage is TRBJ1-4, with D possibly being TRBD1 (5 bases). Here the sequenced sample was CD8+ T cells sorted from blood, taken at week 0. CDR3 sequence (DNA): TGTGCCACCAGCAGAGGTTACGGGGGGAGTGAAAAACTGTTTTTT. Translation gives CATSRGYGGSEKLFF.